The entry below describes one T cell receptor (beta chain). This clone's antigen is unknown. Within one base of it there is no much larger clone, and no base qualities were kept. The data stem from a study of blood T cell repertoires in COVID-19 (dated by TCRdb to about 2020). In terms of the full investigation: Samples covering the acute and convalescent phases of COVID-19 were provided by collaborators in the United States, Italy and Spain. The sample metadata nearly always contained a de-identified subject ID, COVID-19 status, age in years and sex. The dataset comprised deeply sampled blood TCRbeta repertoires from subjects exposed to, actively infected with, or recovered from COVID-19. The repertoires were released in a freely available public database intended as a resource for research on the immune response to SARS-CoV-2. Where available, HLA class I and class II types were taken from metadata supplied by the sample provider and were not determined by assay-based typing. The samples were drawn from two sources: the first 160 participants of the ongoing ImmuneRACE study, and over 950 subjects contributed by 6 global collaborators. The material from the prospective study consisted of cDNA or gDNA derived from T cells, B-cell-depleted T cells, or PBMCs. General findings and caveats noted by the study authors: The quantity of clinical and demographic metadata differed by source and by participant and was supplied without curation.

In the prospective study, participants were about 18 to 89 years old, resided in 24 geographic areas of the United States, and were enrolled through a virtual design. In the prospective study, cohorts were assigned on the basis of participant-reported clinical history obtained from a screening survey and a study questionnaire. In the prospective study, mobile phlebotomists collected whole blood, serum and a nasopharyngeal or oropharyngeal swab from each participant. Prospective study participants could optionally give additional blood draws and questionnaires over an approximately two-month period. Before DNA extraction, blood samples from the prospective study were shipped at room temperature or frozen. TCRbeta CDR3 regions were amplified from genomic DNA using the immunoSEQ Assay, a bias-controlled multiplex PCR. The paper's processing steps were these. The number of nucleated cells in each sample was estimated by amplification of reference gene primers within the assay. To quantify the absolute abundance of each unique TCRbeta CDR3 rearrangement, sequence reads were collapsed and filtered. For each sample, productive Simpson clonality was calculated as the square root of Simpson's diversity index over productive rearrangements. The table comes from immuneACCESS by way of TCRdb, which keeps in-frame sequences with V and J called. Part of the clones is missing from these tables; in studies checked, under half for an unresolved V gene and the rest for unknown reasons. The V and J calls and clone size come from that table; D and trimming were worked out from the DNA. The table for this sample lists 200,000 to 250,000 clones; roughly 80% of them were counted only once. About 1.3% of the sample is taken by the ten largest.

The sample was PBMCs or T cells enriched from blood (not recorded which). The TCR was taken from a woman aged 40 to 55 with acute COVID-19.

CDR3 loop: CASSPWGLGRETQYF. The DNA sequence is given as TGTGCCAGCAGCCCTTGGGGACTCGGGAGGGAGACCCAGTACTTC. The chain links TRBV7-2 with TRBJ2-5, with 7 junctional bases fitting TRBD2. The germline V gene provides CDR1 SGHTA and CDR2 FQGNSA. Its CDR3 holds 15 amino acids, cysteine through phenylalanine. The entry retains the CDR3 DNA only, 45 bases that are in frame from base 1. Here V drops 5 bases and J drops 5 bases, and the junction holds 11 bases not matched to any gene.